These 8 T cell receptor beta chains were sequenced from one sample in a study of CXCR3-negative and CXCR3-positive naive CD8 T cells (dated by TCRdb to between 2019 and 2020). Broader findings and caveats from the paper: TRB CDR3s from CXCR3-positive naive cells showed higher hydrophobicity (lower Kidera factor 4), lower energy, and higher strength and volume indices than CXCR3-negative naive cells.

Their recognized antigens are unknown. TCRdb lists the instrument as NextSeq 550. The Human TCR Profiling Kit (MiLaboratory) was used to prepare UMI-labeled 5' RACE TRB cDNA libraries. TCRdb reanalyzed the reads, keeping one entry per CDR3 protein sequence and omitting DNA. The sample table gives 85,000 to 130,000 distinct CDR3 sequences. Jointly, the top ten make up more than 0.35% of the sample. Material for sequencing was naive CXCR3+ CD8+ T cells from blood. According to the study, the label for this sample's cell subset or site signals: CD45RO-CCR7+CD27+CD95- naive CD8+ T cells expressing CXCR3 (TNR3+). The receptors were sampled from a human donor in good health. Some clones in this sample may be carry-over from other donors' samples.

The CDR3 loop reads CATSRVSAGSPLHF. This sequence joins TRBV15 and TRBJ1-6. Per the germline V gene, CDR1 is LNHNV and CDR2 is YYDKDF (reference sequence). This CDR3 is built from 14 residues.

The rearrangement joins TRBV27 to TRBJ2-7; the D call of TRBD1 rests on TCRdb alone, since no DNA is present to check it. Germline V lookup: CDR1 MNHEY, CDR2 SMNVEV (reference sequence). The CDR3 is 12 amino acids. CDR3 residues: CASSPAGSLYSF.

The V call is TRBV4-2, the J call TRBJ2-1; TCRdb's assignment of TRBD1 cannot be checked, as there is no DNA. There are 15 residues in the CDR3. CDR1 and CDR2 (germline): LGHNA, YNFKEQ. CDR3 in amino acids: CASSQSRGNHNEQFF.

The chain has TRBV13 and TRBJ1-4; there is no DNA to check the TCRdb D call of TRBD1. The CDR3 totals 16 residues. Germline V gene sequence: CDR1 PRHDT, CDR2 FYEKMQ (reference sequence). CDR3 in amino acids: CASSTTGEIPNEKLFF.

This chain uses TRBV6-2 or TRBV6-3 with TRBJ2-7; the D call of TRBD2 rests on TCRdb alone, since no DNA is present to check it. Germline V lookup: CDR1 MNHEY, CDR2 SVGEGT. This CDR3 has 14 residues. The chain's CDR3 is CASSYDLAGPEQYF.

V gene TRBV15 combines with J gene TRBJ2-7; TCRdb proposes TRBD1, but this gene call is untestable without DNA. The V gene's germline CDR1 is LNHNV and CDR2 YYDKDF (reference sequence). There are 14 residues in the CDR3. The chain's CDR3 is CATSPWTGSYEQYF.

The chain combines TRBV5-6 with TRBJ2-7; TCRdb selects TRBD1, and the lack of DNA leaves this call unchecked. Germline CDR1 SGHDT, CDR2 YYEEEE. This CDR3 has 14 residues. The chain's CDR3 is CASSLEVGVSEQYF.

This sequence joins TRBV3-1 and TRBJ2-5; TCRdb names TRBD1, which stays unverified in the absence of DNA. This CDR3 has 15 residues. The V gene's germline CDR1 is LGHDT and CDR2 YNNKEL (reference sequence). CDR3 protein: CASSQDRTLQETQYF.